This entry lists 28 T cell receptor beta chains sequenced from one sample in a study of CD8 T cells in Susac syndrome. cDNA came from around 0.5 to 1 ug RNA primed by random hexamers. Each CDR3 protein gets one entry after TCRdb re-called the immunoSEQ multiplex PCR reads with MiXCR. This sample has 190,000 or so distinct CDR3 sequences; roughly 94% occur once, and the top ten carry 0.082%. The sample consisted of CD4+ T cells from PBMCs. The origin of the receptors is a human donor with multiple sclerosis.

The rearrangement links TRBV6-2 or TRBV6-3 to TRBJ1-6; D is perhaps TRBD1 (5 bases). Germline V lookup: CDR1 MNHEY, CDR2 SVGEGT. The CDR3 totals 14 residues. V shed 3 bases and J shed 7 bases, with 10 bases lying between them. The CDR3 loop reads CASSYDSENSPLHF. CDR3 nucleotide sequence: TGTGCCAGCAGTTATGACAGCGAGAATTCACCCCTCCACTTT.

This sequence joins TRBV4-2 and TRBJ1-2; TRBD1 agrees at 8 bases. Trimming took 3 bases from V and 8 from J; bases not matched to a gene: 5. This CDR3 has 13 amino acids. Germline CDR1 and CDR2: LGHNA and YNFKEQ. CDR3 sequence reads: CASSQRGQGGYTF. CDR3 sequence (DNA): TGTGCCAGCAGCCAGCGCGGACAGGGCGGCTACACCTTC.

V and J are TRBV29-1 and TRBJ1-1; D ambiguous. Germline CDR1 reads SQVTM; CDR2 reads ANQGSEA. Deletions cut 7 bases from V and 0 bases from J, with 15 bases between. CDR3 length equals 14 residues. The CDR3 DNA sequence: TGCAGCGCTCACGGCGACCCCATGAACACTGAAGCTTTCTTT. Encoded protein: CSAHGDPMNTEAFF.

CDR3: CSALRTSGVISWGDTQYF. CDR3 nucleotide sequence: TGCAGTGCTTTGAGGACTAGCGGGGTGATAAGTTGGGGAGATACGCAGTATTTT. The chain carries TRBV20-1 and TRBJ2-3, with 12 bases aligning to TRBD2. The trim removed 5 bases at V and 5 bases at J, leaving 17 bases unmatched. The CDR3 sequence is 18 residues long. Germline CDR1 DFQATT, CDR2 SNEGSKA (reference sequence).

The table lists this clonotype with a few counts. The chain has TRBV3-1 and TRBJ1-2, with TRBD1 as a possible D gene (6 bases). Trimming cost V 4 bases and J 7 bases, with 10 bases left between them. Per the germline V gene, CDR1 is LGHDT and CDR2 is YNNKEL (reference sequence). The CDR3 runs to 12 residues. The CDR3 DNA reads as TGTGCCAGCAGCCTAACAGGGTCTGGCTACACCTTC. As protein: CASSLTGSGYTF.

The chain links TRBV20-1 to TRBJ2-7; 9 nucleotides line up with TRBD1. Per the germline V gene, CDR1 is DFQATT and CDR2 is SNEGSKA (reference sequence). There are 12 residues in the CDR3. V shed 5 bases, J shed 3 bases, and the junction held 2 bases outside the gene matches. The CDR3 loop reads CSALDRGYEQYV. The CDR3, as DNA: TGCAGTGCTCTGGACAGGGGCTACGAGCAGTACGTC.

The chain links TRBV9 to TRBJ1-4; tentatively, D is TRBD1 (5 bases). The CDR3 is 16 residues long. Germline V gene lookup returns CDR1 SGDLS and CDR2 YYNGEE. V was clipped by 0 bases and J by 8 bases, with 17 bases between them. The CDR3 nucleotides read TGTGCCAGCAGCGTAGGGTCTCAGGGAGGGGAAGAAAAACTGTTTTTT. Its translation is CASSVGSQGGEEKLFF.

The chain carries TRBV15 and TRBJ2-1, with D unresolved. The CDR3 is 12 amino acids. Trimming cost V 2 bases and J 9 bases, with 8 bases left between them. Germline CDR1 reads LNHNV; CDR2 reads YYDKDF (reference sequence). The CDR3 spells CATSRQISEQFF. The CDR3 DNA sequence: TGTGCCACCAGCAGACAGATAAGTGAGCAGTTCTTC.

The rearrangement joins TRBV2 to TRBJ2-3; D not resolved. Germline V gene data show CDR1 as SNHLY and CDR2 as FYNNEI. Trimming cost V 5 bases and J 3 bases, with 12 bases left between them. The CDR3 totals 14 residues. In DNA, the CDR3 is TGTGCCAGCAGTACATTAAAAGGGACAGATACGCAGTATTTT. Its translation is CASSTLKGTDTQYF.

The table lists this clonotype with a count of one. The V and J genes are TRBV20-1 and TRBJ2-3; no clear D. The V and J ends lost 6 bases and 6 bases respectively, with 16 bases between them. Germline CDR1 is DFQATT and CDR2 is SNEGSKA (reference sequence). The CDR3 length is 13 residues. In DNA, the CDR3 is TGCAGTGCGGATCCGCAGACACAGGATACGCAGTATTTT. This encodes CSADPQTQDTQYF.

The chain couples TRBV20-1 to TRBJ2-1; a possible D gene is TRBD1 (6 bases). CDR3 length equals 15 residues. CDR1 is DFQATT, CDR2 SNEGSKA, per germline (reference sequence). V was trimmed by 6 bases and J by 6 bases, leaving 21 bases between them. This CDR3 is CSATPQQGRRNEQFF. The CDR3 DNA sequence: TGCAGTGCCACGCCACAACAGGGACGGCGCAATGAGCAGTTCTTC.

This chain connects TRBV7-8 to TRBJ2-7; 7 nucleotides align to TRBD1. CDR1 and CDR2 (germline): SGHVS, FQNEAQ. The CDR3 contains 14 residues. V was clipped by 9 bases and J by 6 bases; unmatched bases: 14. The CDR3: CASRIGTATLEQYF. CDR3 in DNA: TGTGCCAGTCGAATCGGGACAGCAACGCTCGAGCAGTACTTC.

The chain employs TRBV23-1 and TRBJ2-4; D remains ambiguous. TRBV23-1 is an open reading frame, and its role is uncertain. This CDR3 comprises 14 residues. The V and J ends lost 6 bases and 2 bases respectively, with 11 bases between them. The CDR3: CASSPPETKNIQYF. Written as DNA, the CDR3 is TGCGCCAGCAGCCCTCCGGAGACCAAAAACATTCAGTACTTC.

This rearrangement joins TRBV14 to TRBJ2-3; D ambiguous. The CDR3 runs 12 residues. CDR1 is SGHDN and CDR2 is FVKESK in the germline V gene. V dropped 4 bases and J dropped 2 bases, with 4 bases sitting between them. CDR3 loop: CASSLFTDTQYF. Written as DNA, the CDR3 is TGTGCCAGCAGCCTATTCACAGATACGCAGTATTTT.

The chain has TRBV29-1 and TRBJ2-2, with D hard to call. The CDR3 covers 14 residues. V was pared by 3 bases and J by 5 bases, with 13 bases between. In germline, CDR1 is SQVTM, CDR2 ANQGSEA. CDR3 amino acids: CSVDAGLGTGELFF. The CDR3 DNA reads as TGCAGCGTTGACGCCGGTTTGGGGACCGGGGAGCTGTTTTTT.

The chain combines TRBV30 with TRBJ2-7, with D perhaps TRBD1 or TRBD2 (5 bases each). Trimming pared 4 bases from V and 5 bases from J, leaving 18 bases between. Germline-derived CDR1 and CDR2 are GTSNPN and SVGIG (reference sequence). CDR3 length: 14 amino acids. The DNA for the CDR3 is TGTGCCTGGAACCGGGACGCCCGCCGGGACGAGCAGTACTTC. Its protein product is CAWNRDARRDEQYF.

CDR3 in amino acids: CASSFLEGWKSTDTQYF. The CDR3, as DNA: TGTGCCAGCAGCTTCTTAGAGGGGTGGAAAAGCACAGATACGCAGTATTTT. The chain joins TRBV27 to TRBJ2-3; D could derive from TRBD1 or TRBD2 (5 bases each). V was clipped by 6 bases and J by 0 bases, with 19 bases between them. Germline CDR1 MNHEY, CDR2 SMNVEV (reference sequence). The length of the CDR3 is 17 residues.

The chain employs TRBV2 and TRBJ1-2; D is possibly TRBD1 (6 bases). CDR3 length: 12 amino acids. Germline values: CDR1 SNHLY, CDR2 FYNNEI. Trimming took off 8 bases at V and 6 bases at J, with 13 bases between the two ends. For the CDR3, the DNA is TGTGCCAGCTTCAGTGGGGGCGATGGCTACACCTTC. Its translation: CASFSGGDGYTF.

The chain carries TRBV20-1 and TRBJ2-3; weak D call: TRBD2 (6 bases). V lost 0 bases and J lost 4, with 11 bases in between. The CDR3 is 14 residues long. Germline assignment: CDR1 DFQATT and CDR2 SNEGSKA (reference sequence). The CDR3 nucleotides read TGCAGTGCTAGAGATGGATTAGCGGCAGATACGCAGTATTTT. This encodes CSARDGLAADTQYF.

The chain joins TRBV27 to TRBJ1-1; D gene uncertain. The germline V gene has CDR1 MNHEY and CDR2 SMNVEV (reference sequence). Between the trimmed V and J ends, which lost 5 bases and 1 base, there was a span of 11 bases. The CDR3 has 14 amino acids. This chain's CDR3 is CASSPRTANTEAFF. The CDR3 DNA sequence: TGTGCCAGCAGTCCCCGGACGGCGAACACTGAAGCTTTCTTT.

This chain connects TRBV20-1 to TRBJ1-1; a possible D gene is TRBD1 (5 bases). Germline assignment: CDR1 DFQATT and CDR2 SNEGSKA (reference sequence). V was clipped by 1 base and J by 1 base, with 10 bases between them. CDR3 length equals 14 residues. The CDR3 region is CSARGGTGNTEAFF. The CDR3 DNA reads TGCAGTGCTAGAGGGGGGACTGGGAACACTGAAGCTTTCTTT.

The chain joins TRBV30 to TRBJ2-7, with 7 bases fitting TRBD1. Germline V lookup: CDR1 GTSNPN, CDR2 SVGIG (reference sequence). The V segment lost 4 bases and the J segment 2 bases; nucleotides outside the gene matches: 5. This CDR3 is built from 13 residues. The CDR3: CAWKGQLTYEQYF. The CDR3 DNA sequence: TGTGCCTGGAAGGGACAGCTGACCTACGAGCAGTACTTC.

The chain has TRBV29-1 and TRBJ1-1, with a tentative D call TRBD1 (6 bases). The V gene's germline CDR1 is SQVTM and CDR2 ANQGSEA. This CDR3 spans 13 amino acids. V was shortened by 7 bases and J by 0 bases, with 12 bases between the two germline ends. The CDR3 coding sequence is TGCAGCGCAGGACAGTCCATGAACACTGAAGCTTTCTTT. Protein: CSAGQSMNTEAFF. Filled out from reference TRBV29-1 and TRBJ1-1, the complete variable domain reads SAVISQKPSRDICQRGTSLTIQCQVDSQVTMMFWYRQQPGQSLTLIATANQGSEATYESGFVIDKFPISRPNLTFSTLTVSNMSPEDSSIYLCSAGQSMNTEAFFGQGTRLTVV.

V is TRBV7-9 and J is TRBJ2-5; no definite D call. Germline-derived CDR1 and CDR2 are SEHNR and FQNEAQ (reference sequence). The CDR3 covers 12 residues. V was trimmed by 5 bases and J by 1 base, leaving 5 bases between them. The CDR3 reads CASSPAQETQYF. For the CDR3, the DNA is TGTGCCAGCAGCCCGGCCCAAGAGACCCAGTACTTC.

The chain combines TRBV5-1 with TRBJ2-5; a possible D gene is TRBD1 (6 bases). V was cut by 4 bases and J by 2 bases, with 15 bases left in between. Germline V lookup: CDR1 SGHRS, CDR2 YFSETQ. The CDR3 runs 15 residues. CDR3: CASSPGQGPQETQYF. CDR3 nucleotides: TGCGCCAGCAGCCCGGGACAAGGACCTCAAGAGACCCAGTACTTC.

This rearrangement joins TRBV3-1 to TRBJ1-2; D perhaps matches TRBD1 (6 bases). V lost 0 bases to trimming and J lost 4 bases, with 18 bases between them. The CDR3 loop spans 17 amino acids. Germline V gene data show CDR1 as LGHDT and CDR2 as YNNKEL (reference sequence). This CDR3 reads CASSQEGAGAYLYGYTF. CDR3 bases: TGTGCCAGCAGCCAAGAAGGGGCAGGGGCGTACCTCTATGGCTACACCTTC.

The CDR3 DNA reads as TGTGCCAGCAGCGTCTCCCAGGGCGGCGAGCAGTACTTC. It yields the protein CASSVSQGGEQYF. V is TRBV9 and J is TRBJ2-7, with D possibly being TRBD1 (5 bases). Trimming pared 2 bases from V and 6 bases from J, leaving 12 bases between. Germline assignment: CDR1 SGDLS and CDR2 YYNGEE. The CDR3 sequence is 13 residues long.

The J gene is TRBJ1-6, the V gene TRBV6-5, with D maybe TRBD1 (5 bases). The germline V and J ends were trimmed by 2 bases and 6 bases, with 14 bases remaining between them. Germline CDR1 MNHEY, CDR2 SVGAGI. This CDR3 comprises 16 residues. As DNA, the CDR3 is TGTGCCAGCAGTTACGCCTCGGACGGGGGTAATTCACCCCTCCACTTT. It yields the protein CASSYASDGGNSPLHF.